Following are 27 T cell receptor beta chains from one sample sequenced in a study of blood T cell repertoires in COVID-19. TCRdb keeps only in-frame clones here, not all; method: immunoSEQ multiplex PCR. This sample has approximately 280,000 clones, with around 83% found just once. The source material was PBMCs or T cells enriched from blood (not recorded which). The origin of the receptors is a man aged 35 to 55 who had been exposed to COVID-19.

The V and J genes are TRBV5-5 and TRBJ1-6; 8 bases agree with TRBD1. V lost 3 bases and J lost 7; bases outside the gene matches: 9. Looked up from germline, CDR1 is SGHKS and CDR2 is YYEKEE (reference sequence). This CDR3 is 16 amino acids long. The CDR3 protein is CASSSDRGGSNSPLHF. CDR3 nucleotide sequence: TGTGCCAGCAGCTCTGACAGGGGCGGCTCCAATTCACCCCTCCACTTT. Full variable domain (remainder filled in from reference TRBV5-5 and TRBJ1-6): DAGVTQSPTHLIKTRGQQVTLRCSPISGHKSVSWYQQVLGQGPQFIFQYYEKEERGRGNFPDRFSARQFPNYSSELNVNALLLGDSALYLCASSSDRGGSNSPLHFGNGTRLTVT.

This clone was seen a single time. The chain is built from TRBV29-1 and TRBJ1-2, with unresolved D. The CDR3 runs to 12 residues. V lost 4 bases to trimming and J lost 8 bases, with 14 bases between them. Per germline, CDR1 SQVTM and CDR2 ANQGSEA. The chain's CDR3 is CSVGLLSGGYTF. As DNA, the CDR3 is TGCAGCGTTGGTTTGCTCTCCGGGGGCTACACCTTC.

The chain recombines TRBV29-1 with TRBJ2-2; D uncertain. Germline V gene sequence: CDR1 SQVTM, CDR2 ANQGSEA. The CDR3 is 18 residues long. The CDR3 sequence: CNRVGMSHLSTNTGELFF. The CDR3 DNA is TGCAACAGAGTAGGTATGTCCCATTTATCCACGAACACCGGGGAGCTGTTTTTT.

The genes are TRBV19 and TRBJ2-2; TRBD1 matches 9 bases. Losses at the gene ends were 10 bases for V and 7 bases for J; bases not matched to a gene: 10. CDR3 length: 14 residues. Germline CDR1 reads LNHDA; CDR2 reads SQIVND (reference sequence). The CDR3 DNA reads TGTGCCACTAGGGGGGACAGGGATATCGGGGAGCTGTTTTTT. Translating gives CATRGDRDIGELFF.

The chain's CDR3 is CASSGSGAGNTIYF. Written as DNA, the CDR3 is TGTGCCAGTAGTGGGTCAGGGGCTGGAAACACCATATATTTT. This sequence joins TRBV19 and TRBJ1-3; maybe TRBD1 (6 bases). Germline V gene lookup returns CDR1 LNHDA and CDR2 SQIVND (reference sequence). Trimming took off 5 bases at V and 2 bases at J, with 10 bases between the two ends. The CDR3 is 14 residues long. Full variable domain (remainder filled in from reference TRBV19 and TRBJ1-3): DGGITQSPKYLFRKEGQNVTLSCEQNLNHDAMYWYRQDPGQGLRLIYYSQIVNDFQKGDIAEGYSVSREKKESFPLTVTSAQKNPTAFYLCASSGSGAGNTIYFGEGSWLTVV.

CDR3 protein: CASTQQGNTIYF. The CDR3 nucleotides are TGTGCCAGCACCCAACAAGGAAACACCATATATTTT. The chain uses TRBV12-3 or TRBV12-4 and TRBJ1-3, with D unresolved. The ends were cut back, 7 bases at V and 4 bases at J, with 8 bases in the middle. This CDR3 comprises 12 residues.

The chain couples TRBV7-6 to TRBJ2-7; TRBD2 matches 10 bases. Germline CDR1 reads SGHVS; CDR2 reads FNYEAQ. J was trimmed by 0 bases and V by 1 base; bases with no gene match: 3. The CDR3 extends over 16 amino acids. DNA of the CDR3: TGTGCCAGCAGCTTAGGAGCGGGAGGGATCTCCTACGAGCAGTACTTC. It yields the protein CASSLGAGGISYEQYF.

This clone occurred a few times. The chain couples TRBV5-6 to TRBJ1-4; D might be TRBD1 (6 bases). Germline loops: CDR1 SGHDT, CDR2 YYEEEE. V lost 4 bases and J lost 5, with 12 bases in between. This CDR3 spans 14 amino acids. The CDR3 DNA reads TGTGCCAGCAGCAGGGGACACCAAAATGAAAAACTGTTTTTT. It codes for CASSRGHQNEKLFF.

The V call is TRBV2, the J call TRBJ2-1, with TRBD1 as a possible D gene (5 bases). Between the trimmed V and J ends, which lost 8 bases and 7 bases, there was a span of 18 bases. The CDR3 totals 14 residues. The germline CDR1 and CDR2 sequences are SNHLY and FYNNEI. The CDR3 spells CASSSGISRNEQFF. CDR3 nucleotides: TGTGCCAGCTCCTCAGGGATTTCTCGGAATGAGCAGTTCTTC.

The chain combines TRBV27 with TRBJ2-4; 7 bases match TRBD2. From germline, CDR1 is MNHEY and CDR2 SMNVEV (reference sequence). V lost 2 bases to trimming and J lost 6 bases; unmatched junction nucleotides: 10. CDR3 length: 16 amino acids. DNA for the CDR3: TGTGCCAGCAGTTTAAATGGCGGGGGAATGCGAAACATTCAGTACTTC. Its translation: CASSLNGGGMRNIQYF.

As to this clone: A much bigger clone sits one base away, suggesting this may be a read error. V usage is TRBV6-5 and J usage is TRBJ1-6; the D gene is possibly TRBD1 (5 bases). CDR3 length equals 13 residues. Trimming took off 0 bases at V and 8 bases at J, with 5 bases between the two ends. Germline V gives CDR1 MNHEY, CDR2 SVGAGI. The chain's CDR3 is CASSYSGDSPLHF. CDR3 DNA: TGTGCCAGCAGTTACTCAGGGGATTCACCCCTCCACTTT.

This clone was picked up one time. The chain uses TRBV30 and TRBJ1-5; D remains ambiguous. The CDR3 extends over 12 amino acids. The V gene's germline CDR1 is GTSNPN and CDR2 SVGIG (reference sequence). With 0 bases removed from V and 3 bases from J, the gap between germline ends came to 3 bases. Here the CDR3 reads CAWSVNNQPQHF. CDR3 in DNA: TGTGCCTGGAGTGTCAACAATCAGCCCCAGCATTTT.

The V gene is TRBV4-1, the J gene TRBJ1-1, with D unresolved. The germline gives CDR1 MGHRA, CDR2 YSYEKL. The CDR3 is made up of 11 amino acids. V was trimmed by 1 base and J by 8 bases, leaving 5 bases between them. The CDR3 DNA follows: TGCGCCAGCAGCCAAGCGAGAGAAGCTTTCTTT. Translation gives CASSQAREAFF.

A single count supports this clone. One end of the junction fails to match germline, which may point to a read error. This chain links TRBV2 with TRBJ1-5, with D perhaps TRBD1 (5 bases). The CDR3 runs to 15 residues. CDR1 SNHLY and CDR2 FYNNEI come from the germline V gene. In DNA form, the CDR3 reads TGTGCCGGCAGCCTGGGACTCCCTAGCAATCAGCCCCAGCATTTT. It encodes CAGSLGLPSNQPQHF.

The gene calls are TRBV7-9 and TRBJ2-5, with a weak D call TRBD2 (6 bases). This CDR3 contains 15 residues. Trimming cost V 5 bases and J 4 bases, with 17 bases left between them. Per the germline V gene, CDR1 is SEHNR and CDR2 is FQNEAQ (reference sequence). CDR3 bases: TGTGCCAGCAGCCTCGGGGGAACCCTCTTAGAGACCCAGTACTTC. This translates into CASSLGGTLLETQYF. Full variable domain (outside the CDR3, taken from reference TRBV7-9 and TRBJ2-5): DTGVSQNPRHKITKRGQNVTFRCDPISEHNRLYWYRQTLGQGPEFLTYFQNEAQLEKSRLLSDRFSAERPKGSFSTLEIQRTEQGDSAMYLCASSLGGTLLETQYFGPGTRLLVL.

This clone came up once. The rearrangement joins TRBV10-3 to TRBJ2-3, with TRBD2 identical over 7 bases. V was pared by 6 bases and J by 2 bases, with 8 bases of the junction left unmatched. Germline V CDR1 and CDR2: ENHRY, SYGVKD. The CDR3 length is 15 residues. The CDR3, as DNA: TGTGCCATCAGGAGCCTAGCGGTATCCACAGATACGCAGTATTTT. Its protein product is CAIRSLAVSTDTQYF.

The chain links TRBV6-6 to TRBJ1-2, with 8 nucleotides matching TRBD1. From germline, CDR1 is MNHNY and CDR2 SVGAGI (reference sequence). The CDR3 consists of 15 residues. J was trimmed by 0 bases and V by 6 bases; bases with no gene match: 6. In DNA, the CDR3 is TGTGCCAGCAGCGCAGGACAGGGAGCTAACTATGGCTACACCTTC. It encodes CASSAGQGANYGYTF.

This chain joins TRBV7-9 and TRBJ1-4; 7 bases match TRBD1. Trimming removed 7 bases from V and 7 bases from J; junction bases left unmatched: 9. Looked up from germline, CDR1 is SEHNR and CDR2 is FQNEAQ (reference sequence). The CDR3 consists of 14 residues. CDR3 in DNA: TGTGCCAGCACCAGCCAGGGGGGATCTGAAAAACTGTTTTTT. It specifies CASTSQGGSEKLFF. Combining the CDR3 with reference TRBV7-9 and TRBJ1-4 gives the whole variable domain DTGVSQNPRHKITKRGQNVTFRCDPISEHNRLYWYRQTLGQGPEFLTYFQNEAQLEKSRLLSDRFSAERPKGSFSTLEIQRTEQGDSAMYLCASTSQGGSEKLFFGSGTQLSVL.

V is TRBV24-1 and J is TRBJ2-7; weak D call: TRBD1 (5 bases). Germline assignment: CDR1 KGHDR and CDR2 SFDVKD. Trimming shortened V by 9 bases and J by 5 bases, and 13 bases separated the two germline ends. This CDR3 region has 12 residues. The CDR3 DNA reads as TGTGCCACCTCAGGGTTCTCTGACGAGCAGTACTTC. It is translated as CATSGFSDEQYF.

Only a few counts were recorded for this clone. For the CDR3, the DNA is TGTGCCAGTAGTAGGCAGCGGGAGTATAATGAGCAGTTCTTC. Translated, it gives CASSRQREYNEQFF. V is TRBV19 and J is TRBJ2-1; 8 positions match TRBD2. With V trimmed by 4 bases and J by 7 bases, 6 bases remained unmatched. This CDR3 is 14 amino acids long. Germline assignment: CDR1 LNHDA and CDR2 SQIVND (reference sequence).

The CDR3 DNA reads TGTGCCAGCAACGAACTCGGACATCAGAACACTGAAGCTTTCTTT. Its translation is CASNELGHQNTEAFF. This chain uses TRBV7-9 with TRBJ1-1, with D possibly matching TRBD1 (5 bases). There are 15 residues in the CDR3. Germline V gene lookup returns CDR1 SEHNR and CDR2 FQNEAQ (reference sequence). V gave up 7 bases and J gave up 1 base, with 16 bases separating them.

This clone was observed a few times. The rearrangement links TRBV19 to TRBJ1-1, with D possibly being TRBD1 (6 bases). Per the germline V gene, CDR1 is LNHDA and CDR2 is SQIVND (reference sequence). This CDR3 has 14 amino acids. V shed 9 bases and J shed 5 bases, with 19 bases lying between them. CDR3 coding DNA: TGTGCCAGCCGGAACGAGGGGGTATGGACTGAAGCTTTCTTT. Its translation is CASRNEGVWTEAFF.

This chain joins TRBV9 and TRBJ1-4; 7 bases agree with TRBD1. CDR1 is SGDLS, CDR2 YYNGEE, per germline. This CDR3 has 16 amino acids. The junction had 6 bases not matched to a gene; V was cut back by 4 bases and J by 0 bases. In DNA, the CDR3 is TGTGCCAGCAGCAGCCGGGACAGAGCAACTAATGAAAAACTGTTTTTT. Translated, it gives CASSSRDRATNEKLFF.

This clone was found once. V gene TRBV7-9 combines with J gene TRBJ2-3; tentative D call: TRBD1 (6 bases). This CDR3 spans 15 amino acids. V lost 6 bases and J lost 1, with 14 bases in between. CDR1 and CDR2 (germline): SEHNR, FQNEAQ (reference sequence). CDR3 bases: TGTGCCAGCAGGCCACCACAGGGAGGCACAGATACGCAGTATTTT. This sequence encodes CASRPPQGGTDTQYF.

The chain employs TRBV9 and TRBJ2-2, with D possibly matching TRBD2 (5 bases). With 6 bases removed from V and 5 bases from J, the gap between germline ends came to 17 bases. CDR3 length: 15 amino acids. Germline values: CDR1 SGDLS, CDR2 YYNGEE. CDR3 residues: CASTRMTRETGELFF. The CDR3 DNA reads as TGTGCCAGCACACGTATGACGAGGGAGACCGGGGAGCTGTTTTTT. The whole variable domain, remainder taken from reference TRBV9 and TRBJ2-2, is DSGVTQTPKHLITATGQRVTLRCSPRSGDLSVYWYQQSLDQGLQFLIQYYNGEERAKGNILERFSAQQFPDLHSELNLSSLELGDSALYFCASTRMTRETGELFFGEGSRLTVL.

This clone was seen more than once but under ten times. The chain employs TRBV18 and TRBJ1-1; TRBD1 agrees at 12 bases. Unmatched junction bases numbered 2, after V lost 1 base and J lost 11 bases. The CDR3 consists of 13 residues. Germline values: CDR1 KGHSH, CDR2 LQKENI. The CDR3 sequence: CASSPRDRGPAFF. The CDR3 DNA is TGTGCCAGCTCACCACGGGACAGGGGGCCGGCTTTCTTT. Supplemented by reference TRBV18 and TRBJ1-1, the full variable domain reads NAGVMQNPRHLVRRRGQEARLRCSPMKGHSHVYWYRQLPEEGLKFMVYLQKENIIDESGMPKERFSAEFPKEGPSILRIQQVVRGDSAAYFCASSPRDRGPAFFGQGTRLTVV.

The chain uses TRBV11-1 and TRBJ1-1; TRBD1 is a possible D gene (6 bases). This CDR3 region has 14 residues. Trimming stripped 1 base from V and 9 bases from J, with 15 bases between. The V gene's germline CDR1 is SGHAT and CDR2 FQDESV (reference sequence). The CDR3 region has the DNA TGTGCCAGCAGCTTAGTAGGGGGTGGCTCGCAAGCTTTCTTT. The encoded protein is CASSLVGGGSQAFF.